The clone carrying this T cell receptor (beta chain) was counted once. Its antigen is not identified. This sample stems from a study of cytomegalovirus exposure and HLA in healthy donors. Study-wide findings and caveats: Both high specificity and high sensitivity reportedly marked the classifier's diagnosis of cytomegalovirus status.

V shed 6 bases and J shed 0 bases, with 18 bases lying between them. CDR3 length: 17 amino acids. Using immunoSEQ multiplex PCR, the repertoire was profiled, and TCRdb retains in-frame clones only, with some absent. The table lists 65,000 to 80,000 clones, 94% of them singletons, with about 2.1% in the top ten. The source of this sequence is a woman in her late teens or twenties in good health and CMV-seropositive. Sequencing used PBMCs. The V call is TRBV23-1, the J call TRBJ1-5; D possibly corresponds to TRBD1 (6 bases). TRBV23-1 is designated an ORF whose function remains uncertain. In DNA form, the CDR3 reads TGCGCCAGCAGCAAGAAGGGGGGGAAGTATAGCAATCAGCCCCAGCATTTT. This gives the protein CASSKKGGKYSNQPQHF.